Each of the 9 T cell receptor beta chains below was sequenced from the same sample in a study of T-cell memory formation after mild COVID-19. From the 5' RACE reads, TCRdb called clonotypes with MiXCR, one entry per CDR3 protein. Of fewer than 450,000 distinct CDR3 sequences in the sample, about 21% are singletons; the top ten hold approximately 13%. The specimen was PBMCs or a T cell subset sorted from them (not recorded which). These receptor sequences come from an adult woman who had mild COVID-19 (a few samples of this study predate the infection). Cell type and time point are not known.

The V gene is TRBV29-1, the J gene TRBJ1-2; possible D gene TRBD1, 5 bases. This CDR3 region has 16 residues. Trimming removed 0 bases at V and 0 bases at J, with 14 bases between. Germline V gene data show CDR1 as SQVTM and CDR2 as ANQGSEA. The CDR3 protein is CSVEDKAGLTNYGYTF. CDR3 DNA sequence: TGCAGCGTTGAAGACAAGGCGGGACTCACTAACTATGGCTACACCTTC. Supplemented by reference TRBV29-1 and TRBJ1-2, the full variable domain reads SAVISQKPSRDICQRGTSLTIQCQVDSQVTMMFWYRQQPGQSLTLIATANQGSEATYESGFVIDKFPISRPNLTFSTLTVSNMSPEDSSIYLCSVEDKAGLTNYGYTFGSGTRLTVV.

V usage is TRBV12-3 or TRBV12-4 and J usage is TRBJ1-3; D possibly corresponds to TRBD1 (5 bases). The CDR3 is 13 amino acids. With 4 bases removed from V and 4 bases from J, the gap between germline ends came to 8 bases. The CDR3: CASSSGGGNTIYF. CDR3 bases: TGTGCCAGCAGTTCGGGGGGAGGAAACACCATATATTTT.

This clonotype has just a few counts. This chain joins TRBV30 and TRBJ1-3; 7 nucleotides align to TRBD1. The CDR3 extends over 12 amino acids. J was trimmed by 8 bases and V by 2 bases; bases with no gene match: 3. Germline CDR1 and CDR2: GTSNPN and SVGIG (reference sequence). The CDR3 loop is CAWSSRGDTIYF. The CDR3 DNA is TGTGCCTGGAGTAGCAGGGGGGACACCATATATTTT.

This clonotype was observed at least ten times. The V call is TRBV9, the J call TRBJ2-4, with unresolved D. With 4 bases removed from V and 10 bases from J, the gap between germline ends came to 9 bases. Germline V gene lookup returns CDR1 SGDLS and CDR2 YYNGEE. This CDR3 contains 11 residues. In DNA form, the CDR3 reads TGTGCCAGCAGCCCCGGAACGATTCAGTACTTC. Protein product: CASSPGTIQYF.

This clonotype appeared a few times. This sequence joins TRBV19 and TRBJ2-1, with a weak D call TRBD2 (6 bases). Germline values: CDR1 LNHDA, CDR2 SQIVND (reference sequence). Between the trimmed V and J ends, which lost 6 bases and 7 bases, there was a span of 19 bases. This CDR3 has 15 residues. CDR3 sequence: CASSWDSRVGNEQFF. CDR3 nucleotides: TGTGCCAGTAGCTGGGACTCTCGGGTAGGGAATGAGCAGTTCTTC.

On this clonotype itself: Germline and junction disagree at one end, which may indicate a read error. The chain uses TRBV18 and TRBJ1-1; the match to TRBD1 covers 7 bases. The CDR3 spans 14 residues. The V gene's germline CDR1 is KGHSH and CDR2 LQKENI. This chain's CDR3 is CASSPSVGTADAFF. DNA for the CDR3: TGTGCCAGCTCACCATCAGTCGGGACAGCTGACGCTTTCTTT.

The rearrangement joins TRBV7-9 to TRBJ2-5, with D possibly matching TRBD1 (5 bases). The V end was cut by 5 bases, the J end by 1 base, with 11 bases between. The CDR3 has 14 residues. Germline assignment: CDR1 SEHNR and CDR2 FQNEAQ (reference sequence). The CDR3 loop reads CASSPVDSQETQYF. DNA of the CDR3: TGTGCCAGCAGCCCGGTAGACAGCCAAGAGACCCAGTACTTC.

Ten or more counts support this clonotype. The V call is TRBV12-3 or TRBV12-4, the J call TRBJ2-4; 8 bases map to TRBD1. The ends lost 3 bases at V and 0 bases at J; junction bases unmatched: 4. This CDR3 spans 16 amino acids. In DNA form, the CDR3 reads TGTGCCAGCAGTTTCGCAGGGGGCTTAGCCAAAAACATTCAGTACTTC. Amino acid sequence: CASSFAGGLAKNIQYF.

The chain employs TRBV6-2 or TRBV6-3 and TRBJ2-1; possible D gene TRBD1, 6 bases. The CDR3 totals 16 residues. V was trimmed by 4 bases and J by 0 bases, leaving 13 bases between them. Looked up from germline, CDR1 is MNHEY and CDR2 is SVGEGT. The CDR3 loop reads CASSSGAASSYNEQFF. The CDR3 DNA sequence: TGTGCCAGCAGTTCAGGGGCGGCTAGCTCCTACAATGAGCAGTTCTTC.